This T cell receptor beta chain was found in a study of shared clonotypes between healthy human individuals. For this clone: This specimen includes other DNA sequences encoding the same CDR3.

The CDR3 has 13 amino acids. V was trimmed by 6 bases and J by 0 bases, leaving 10 bases between them. CDR1 SQVTM and CDR2 ANQGSEA come from the germline V gene. Repertoires were generated with immunoSEQ multiplex PCR, while TCRdb's copy carries only in-frame clones and drops some. The table lists 2 million to 2.5 million clones, about 94% of them singletons. This TCR derives from a man aged 18 to 29 in good health. Sequences were obtained from naive CD4+ T cells sorted from blood. Noted subset: CD45RA+ positively selected. The rearrangement joins TRBV29-1 to TRBJ2-3; tentatively, D is TRBD1 (6 bases). The CDR3 DNA sequence: TGCAGCGTAGAACAGGGTAGCACAGATACGCAGTATTTT. It is translated as CSVEQGSTDTQYF.